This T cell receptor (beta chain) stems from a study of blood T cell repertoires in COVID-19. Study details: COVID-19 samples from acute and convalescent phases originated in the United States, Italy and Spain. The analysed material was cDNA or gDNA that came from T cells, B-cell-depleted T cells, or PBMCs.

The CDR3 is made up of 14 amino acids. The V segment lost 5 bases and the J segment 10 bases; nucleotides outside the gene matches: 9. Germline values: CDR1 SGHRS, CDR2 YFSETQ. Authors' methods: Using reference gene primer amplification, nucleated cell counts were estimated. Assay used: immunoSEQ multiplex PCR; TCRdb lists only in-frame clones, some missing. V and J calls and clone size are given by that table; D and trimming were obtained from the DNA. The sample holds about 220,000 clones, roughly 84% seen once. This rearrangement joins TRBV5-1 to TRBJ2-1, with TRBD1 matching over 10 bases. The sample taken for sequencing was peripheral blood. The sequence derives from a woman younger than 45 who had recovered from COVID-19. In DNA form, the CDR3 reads TGCGCCAGCAGACCCGGACAGGGGGAAAGCGAGCAGTTCTTC. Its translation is CASRPGQGESEQFF.